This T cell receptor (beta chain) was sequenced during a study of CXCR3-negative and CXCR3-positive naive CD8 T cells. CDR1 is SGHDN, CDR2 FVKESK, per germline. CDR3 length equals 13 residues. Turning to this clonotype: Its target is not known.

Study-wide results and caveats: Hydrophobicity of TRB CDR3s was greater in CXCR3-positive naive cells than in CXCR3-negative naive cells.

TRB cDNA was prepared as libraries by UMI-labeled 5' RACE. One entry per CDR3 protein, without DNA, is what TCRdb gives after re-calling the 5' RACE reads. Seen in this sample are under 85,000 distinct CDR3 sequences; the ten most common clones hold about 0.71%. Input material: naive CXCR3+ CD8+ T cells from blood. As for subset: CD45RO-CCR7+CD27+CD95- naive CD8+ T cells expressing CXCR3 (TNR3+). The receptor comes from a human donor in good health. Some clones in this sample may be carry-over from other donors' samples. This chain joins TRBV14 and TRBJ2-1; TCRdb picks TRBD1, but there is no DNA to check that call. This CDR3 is CASRTTAYNEQFF.